This T cell receptor beta chain was profiled in a study of control samples from healthy donors and cancer patients. The assay was immunoSEQ multiplex PCR, and TCRdb's table has in-frame clones only and misses some. The sample holds 80,000 to 100,000 clones, almost 90% seen once. From germline, CDR1 is GTSNPN and CDR2 SVGIG (reference sequence). The CDR3 is made up of 15 amino acids. Trimming cost V 1 base and J 10 bases, with 22 bases left between them. This receptor was obtained from a man aged 25-45 years in good health. V usage is TRBV30 and J usage is TRBJ2-5, with a tentative D call TRBD2 (6 bases). The sequenced material came from blood. Written as DNA, the CDR3 is TGTGCCTGGAGTGCCCCGGGACTTTCAAGAGAGGGCCAGTACTTC. Translated, it gives CAWSAPGLSREGQYF.